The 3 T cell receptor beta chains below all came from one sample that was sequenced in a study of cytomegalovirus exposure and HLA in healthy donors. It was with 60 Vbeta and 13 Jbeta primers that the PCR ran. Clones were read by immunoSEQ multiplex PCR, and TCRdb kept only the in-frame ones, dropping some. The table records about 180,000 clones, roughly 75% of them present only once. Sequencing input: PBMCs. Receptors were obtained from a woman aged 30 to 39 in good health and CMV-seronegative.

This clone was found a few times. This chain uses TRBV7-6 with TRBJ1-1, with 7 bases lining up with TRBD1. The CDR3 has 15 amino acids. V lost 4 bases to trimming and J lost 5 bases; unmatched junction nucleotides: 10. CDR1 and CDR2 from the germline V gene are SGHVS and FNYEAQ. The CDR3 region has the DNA TGTGCCAGCAGCTCGGGCTCAGGGGGGTGGACTGAAGCTTTCTTT. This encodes CASSSGSGGWTEAFF.

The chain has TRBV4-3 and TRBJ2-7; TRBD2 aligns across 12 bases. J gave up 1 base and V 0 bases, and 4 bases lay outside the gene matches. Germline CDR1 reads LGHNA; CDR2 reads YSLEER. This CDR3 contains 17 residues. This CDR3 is CASSQEASGGVSYEQYF. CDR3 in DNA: TGCGCCAGCAGCCAAGAGGCTAGCGGGGGGGTTTCCTACGAGCAGTACTTC.

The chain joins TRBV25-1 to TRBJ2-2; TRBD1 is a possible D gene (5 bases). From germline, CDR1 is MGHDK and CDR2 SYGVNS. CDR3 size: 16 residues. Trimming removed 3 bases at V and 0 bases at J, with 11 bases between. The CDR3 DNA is TGTGCCAGCAGTGATCTGACAGCCCCGAACACCGGGGAGCTGTTTTTT. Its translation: CASSDLTAPNTGELFF.